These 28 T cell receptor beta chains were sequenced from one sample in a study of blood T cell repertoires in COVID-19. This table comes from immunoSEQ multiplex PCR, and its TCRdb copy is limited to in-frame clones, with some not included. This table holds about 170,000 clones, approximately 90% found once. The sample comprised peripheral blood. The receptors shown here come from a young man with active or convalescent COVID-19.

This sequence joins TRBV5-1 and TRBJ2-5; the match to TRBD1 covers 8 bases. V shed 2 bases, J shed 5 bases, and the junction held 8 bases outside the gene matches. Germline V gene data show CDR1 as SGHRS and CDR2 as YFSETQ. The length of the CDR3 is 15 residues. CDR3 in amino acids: CASSFTGQGEETQYF. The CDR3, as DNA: TGCGCCAGCAGCTTTACCGGACAGGGAGAGGAGACCCAGTACTTC.

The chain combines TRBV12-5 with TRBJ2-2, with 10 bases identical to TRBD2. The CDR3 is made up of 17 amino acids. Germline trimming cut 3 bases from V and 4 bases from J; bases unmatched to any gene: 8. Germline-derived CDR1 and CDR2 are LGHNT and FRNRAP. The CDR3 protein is CASGFDLAGEITGELFF. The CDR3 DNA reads TGTGCTAGTGGTTTCGACCTAGCGGGAGAAATCACCGGGGAGCTGTTTTTT.

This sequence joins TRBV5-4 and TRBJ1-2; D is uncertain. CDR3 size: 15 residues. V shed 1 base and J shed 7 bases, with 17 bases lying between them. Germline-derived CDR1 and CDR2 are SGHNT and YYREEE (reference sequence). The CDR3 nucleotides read TGTGCCAGCAGCTTGATAGCGGCAGCCTTAAGTGGCTACACCTTC. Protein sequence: CASSLIAAALSGYTF.

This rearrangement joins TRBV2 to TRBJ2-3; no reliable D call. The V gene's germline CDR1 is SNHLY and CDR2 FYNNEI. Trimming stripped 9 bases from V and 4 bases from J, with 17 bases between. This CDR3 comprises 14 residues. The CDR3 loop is CASIFEYRADTQYF. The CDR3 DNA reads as TGTGCCAGTATTTTCGAATACCGGGCAGATACGCAGTATTTT.

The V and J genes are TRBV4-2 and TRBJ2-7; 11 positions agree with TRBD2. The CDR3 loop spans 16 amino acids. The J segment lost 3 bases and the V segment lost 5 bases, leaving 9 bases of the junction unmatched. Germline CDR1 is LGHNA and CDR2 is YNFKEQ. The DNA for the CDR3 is TGTGCCAGCAGCGGGATAGCGGGAGGGCCTGTCTACGAGCAGTACTTC. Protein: CASSGIAGGPVYEQYF.

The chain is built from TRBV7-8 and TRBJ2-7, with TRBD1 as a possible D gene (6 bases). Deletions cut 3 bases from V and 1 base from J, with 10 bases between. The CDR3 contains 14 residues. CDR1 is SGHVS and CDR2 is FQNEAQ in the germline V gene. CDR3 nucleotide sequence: TGTGCCAGCAGCTTCCTGACAGGATCCTACGAGCAGTACTTC. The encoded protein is CASSFLTGSYEQYF.

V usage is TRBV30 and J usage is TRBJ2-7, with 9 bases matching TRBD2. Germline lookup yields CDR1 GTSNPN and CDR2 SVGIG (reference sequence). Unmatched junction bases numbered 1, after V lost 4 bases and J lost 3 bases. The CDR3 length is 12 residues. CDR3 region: CAWTSGNYEQYF. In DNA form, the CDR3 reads TGTGCCTGGACTAGCGGGAACTACGAGCAGTACTTC.

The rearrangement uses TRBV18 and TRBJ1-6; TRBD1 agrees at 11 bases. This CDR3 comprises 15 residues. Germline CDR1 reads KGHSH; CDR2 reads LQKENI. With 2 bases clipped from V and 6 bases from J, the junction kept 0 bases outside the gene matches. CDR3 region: CASSPGTGGNSPLHF. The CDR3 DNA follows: TGTGCCAGCTCACCAGGGACAGGGGGTAATTCACCCCTCCACTTT. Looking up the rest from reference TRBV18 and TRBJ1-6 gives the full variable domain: NAGVMQNPRHLVRRRGQEARLRCSPMKGHSHVYWYRQLPEEGLKFMVYLQKENIIDESGMPKERFSAEFPKEGPSILRIQQVVRGDSAAYFCASSPGTGGNSPLHFGNGTRLTVT.

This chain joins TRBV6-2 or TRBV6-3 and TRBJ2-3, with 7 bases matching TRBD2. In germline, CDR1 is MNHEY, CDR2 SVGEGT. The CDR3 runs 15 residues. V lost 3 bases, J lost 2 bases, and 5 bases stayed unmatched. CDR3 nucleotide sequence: TGTGCCAGCAGTTATGGGGGGGGATACACAGATACGCAGTATTTT. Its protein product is CASSYGGGYTDTQYF.

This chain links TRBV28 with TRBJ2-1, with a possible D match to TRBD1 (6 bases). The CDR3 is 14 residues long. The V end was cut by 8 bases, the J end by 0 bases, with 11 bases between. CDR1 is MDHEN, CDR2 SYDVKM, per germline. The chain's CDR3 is CASARDNSYNEQFF. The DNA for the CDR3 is TGTGCCAGCGCCCGGGACAACTCCTACAATGAGCAGTTCTTC.

CDR3 coding DNA: TGTGCCACCAGTGAGTCGGACAGACCCGGCTACACCTTC. It codes for CATSESDRPGYTF. This chain connects TRBV24-1 to TRBJ1-2, with a weak D call TRBD1 (6 bases). V was trimmed by 4 bases and J by 8 bases, leaving 13 bases between them. The CDR3 runs to 13 residues. The germline V gene encodes CDR1 KGHDR and CDR2 SFDVKD.

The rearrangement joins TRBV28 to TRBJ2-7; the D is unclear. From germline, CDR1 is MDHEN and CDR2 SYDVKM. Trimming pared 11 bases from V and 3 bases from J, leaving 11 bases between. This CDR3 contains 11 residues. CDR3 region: CAVGPNYEQYV. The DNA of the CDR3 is TGTGCCGTTGGGCCTAACTACGAGCAGTACGTC.

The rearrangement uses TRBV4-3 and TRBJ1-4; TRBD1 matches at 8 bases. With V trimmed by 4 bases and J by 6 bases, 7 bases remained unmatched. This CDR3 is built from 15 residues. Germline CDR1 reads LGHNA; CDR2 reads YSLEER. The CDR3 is CASSRDRGGDEKLFF. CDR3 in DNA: TGCGCCAGCAGCCGAGACAGGGGAGGGGATGAAAAACTGTTTTTT.

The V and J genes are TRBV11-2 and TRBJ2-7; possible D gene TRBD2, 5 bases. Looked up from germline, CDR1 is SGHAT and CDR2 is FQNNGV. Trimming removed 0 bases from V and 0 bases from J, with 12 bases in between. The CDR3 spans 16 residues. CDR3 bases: TGTGCCAGCAGCTTAGAAGCAGCGGTTAGCTCCTACGAGCAGTACGTC. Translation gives CASSLEAAVSSYEQYV.

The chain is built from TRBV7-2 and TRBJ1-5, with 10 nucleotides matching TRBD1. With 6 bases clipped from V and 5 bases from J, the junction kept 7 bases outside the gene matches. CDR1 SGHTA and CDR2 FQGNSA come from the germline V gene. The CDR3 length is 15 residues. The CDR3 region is CASSLDRGPHQPQHF. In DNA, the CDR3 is TGTGCCAGCAGTCTAGACAGGGGGCCCCATCAGCCCCAGCATTTT.

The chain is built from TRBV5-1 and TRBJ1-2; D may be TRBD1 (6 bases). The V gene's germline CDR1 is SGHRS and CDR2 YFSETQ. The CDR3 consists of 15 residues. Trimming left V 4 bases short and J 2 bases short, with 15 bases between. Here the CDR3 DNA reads TGCGCCAGCAGCGGCTCAGGGGTAGAGAACTATGGCTACACCTTC. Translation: CASSGSGVENYGYTF.

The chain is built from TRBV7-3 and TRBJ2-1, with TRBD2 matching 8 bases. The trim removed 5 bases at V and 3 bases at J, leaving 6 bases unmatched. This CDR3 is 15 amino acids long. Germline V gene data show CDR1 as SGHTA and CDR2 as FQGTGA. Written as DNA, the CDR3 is TGTGCCAGCAGCCTCGCTAGCGGGCTCTACAATGAGCAGTTCTTC. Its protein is CASSLASGLYNEQFF.

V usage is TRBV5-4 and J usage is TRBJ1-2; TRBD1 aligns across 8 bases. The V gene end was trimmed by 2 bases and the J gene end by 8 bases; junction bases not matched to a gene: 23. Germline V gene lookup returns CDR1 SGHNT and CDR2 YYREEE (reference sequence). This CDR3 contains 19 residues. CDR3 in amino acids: CASSLLFSTSGGDDGGYTF. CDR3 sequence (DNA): TGTGCCAGCAGCTTACTCTTTTCAACTTCAGGGGGCGACGATGGGGGCTACACCTTC. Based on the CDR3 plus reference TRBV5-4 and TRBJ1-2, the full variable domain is ETGVTQSPTHLIKTRGQQVTLRCSSQSGHNTVSWYQQALGQGPQFIFQYYREEENGRGNFPPRFSGLQFPNYSSELNVNALELDDSALYLCASSLLFSTSGGDDGGYTFGSGTRLTVV.

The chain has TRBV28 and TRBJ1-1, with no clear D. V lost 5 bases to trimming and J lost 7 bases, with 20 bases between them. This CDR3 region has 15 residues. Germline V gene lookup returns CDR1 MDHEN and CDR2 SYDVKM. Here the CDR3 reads CASSAREGSGNEAFF. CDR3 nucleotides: TGTGCCAGCAGTGCCAGAGAAGGGTCGGGAAATGAAGCTTTCTTT. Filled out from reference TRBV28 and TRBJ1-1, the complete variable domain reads DVKVTQSSRYLVKRTGEKVFLECVQDMDHENMFWYRQDPGLGLRLIYFSYDVKMKEKGDIPEGYSVSREKKERFSLILESASTNQTSMYLCASSAREGSGNEAFFGQGTRLTVV.

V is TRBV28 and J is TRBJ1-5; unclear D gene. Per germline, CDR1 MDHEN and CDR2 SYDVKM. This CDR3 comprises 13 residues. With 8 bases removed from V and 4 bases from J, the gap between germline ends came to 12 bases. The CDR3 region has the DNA TGTGCCAGCTGTAGAGGACTTAATCAGCCCCAGCATTTT. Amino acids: CASCRGLNQPQHF.

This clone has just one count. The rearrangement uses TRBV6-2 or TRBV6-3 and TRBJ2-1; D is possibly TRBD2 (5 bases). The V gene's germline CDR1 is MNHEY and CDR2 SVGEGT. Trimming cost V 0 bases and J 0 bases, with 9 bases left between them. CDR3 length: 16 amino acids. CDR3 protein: CASSYSAEASYNEQFF. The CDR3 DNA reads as TGTGCCAGCAGTTACTCGGCGGAGGCCTCCTACAATGAGCAGTTCTTC.

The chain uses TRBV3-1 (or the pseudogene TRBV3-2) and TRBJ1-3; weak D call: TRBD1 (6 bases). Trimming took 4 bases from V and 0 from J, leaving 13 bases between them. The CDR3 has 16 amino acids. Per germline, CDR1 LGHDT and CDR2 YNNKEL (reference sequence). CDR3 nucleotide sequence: TGTGCCAGCAGCCCTAGGGGGTCCCTCTCTGGAAACACCATATATTTT. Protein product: CASSPRGSLSGNTIYF.

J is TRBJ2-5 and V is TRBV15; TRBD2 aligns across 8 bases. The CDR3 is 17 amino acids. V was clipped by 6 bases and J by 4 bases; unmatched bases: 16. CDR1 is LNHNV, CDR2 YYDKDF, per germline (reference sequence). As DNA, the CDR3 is TGTGCCACCAGTCTACTCAGCGGGGGTAACAAGGGAGAGACCCAGTACTTC. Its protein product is CATSLLSGGNKGETQYF.

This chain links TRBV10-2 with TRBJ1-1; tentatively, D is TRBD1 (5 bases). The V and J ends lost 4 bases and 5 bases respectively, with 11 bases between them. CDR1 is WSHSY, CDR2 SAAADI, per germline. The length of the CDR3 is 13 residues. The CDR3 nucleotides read TGCGCCAGCAGTGTCTCAGGGCGGACTGAAGCTTTCTTT. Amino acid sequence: CASSVSGRTEAFF.

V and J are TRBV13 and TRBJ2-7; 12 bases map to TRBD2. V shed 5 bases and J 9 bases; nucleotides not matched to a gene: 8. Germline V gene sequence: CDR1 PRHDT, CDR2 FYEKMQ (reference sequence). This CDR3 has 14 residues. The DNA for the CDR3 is TGTGCCAGCAGCCGTGGACTAGCGGGAATCGTGCAGTACTTC. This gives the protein CASSRGLAGIVQYF.

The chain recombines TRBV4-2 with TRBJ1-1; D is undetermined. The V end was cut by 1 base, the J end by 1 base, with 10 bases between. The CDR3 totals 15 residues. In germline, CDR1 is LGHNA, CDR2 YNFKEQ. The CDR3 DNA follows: TGTGCCAGCAGCCAAGTTGCGGGTGGGAACACTGAAGCTTTCTTT. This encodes CASSQVAGGNTEAFF.

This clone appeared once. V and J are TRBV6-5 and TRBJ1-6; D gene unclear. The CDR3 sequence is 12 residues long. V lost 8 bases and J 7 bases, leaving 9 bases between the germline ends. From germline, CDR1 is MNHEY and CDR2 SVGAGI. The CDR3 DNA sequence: TGTGCCAGCCGGTCGTCGAATTCACCCCTCCACTTT. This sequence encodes CASRSSNSPLHF.

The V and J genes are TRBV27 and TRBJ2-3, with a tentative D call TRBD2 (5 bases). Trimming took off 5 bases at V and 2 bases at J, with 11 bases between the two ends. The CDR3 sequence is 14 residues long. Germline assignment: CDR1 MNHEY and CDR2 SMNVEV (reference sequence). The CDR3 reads CASSPIAPTDTQYF. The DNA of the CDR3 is TGTGCCAGCAGTCCCATAGCGCCCACAGATACGCAGTATTTT.